This T cell receptor (beta chain) was obtained from a study of T cells after yellow fever vaccination. The CDR3 spans 12 residues. V shed 4 bases and J 3 bases; nucleotides not matched to a gene: 1. CDR1 and CDR2 from the germline V gene are SQVTM and ANQGSEA. In the case of this clonotype: Its antigen is not identified.

TCRdb fed the 5' RACE reads into MiXCR, producing one record per CDR3 protein. The repertoire holds a few hundred thousand distinct CDR3 sequences, with 8% to 9.5% as singletons. Points from the study as a whole: Clonotypes appearing in both CD4 and CD8 compartments existed, and their share was small.

The rearrangement links TRBV29-1 to TRBJ2-5; 8 bases align to TRBD2. The sequence was collected from a man aged 18 to 29 who received the YFV17D yellow fever vaccine. The input for sequencing was PBMCs, taken roughly 45 days after the first yellow fever vaccination. The CDR3 region has the DNA TGCAGCGTTGTGACTAGCGAAGAGACCCAGTACTTC. This encodes CSVVTSEETQYF.